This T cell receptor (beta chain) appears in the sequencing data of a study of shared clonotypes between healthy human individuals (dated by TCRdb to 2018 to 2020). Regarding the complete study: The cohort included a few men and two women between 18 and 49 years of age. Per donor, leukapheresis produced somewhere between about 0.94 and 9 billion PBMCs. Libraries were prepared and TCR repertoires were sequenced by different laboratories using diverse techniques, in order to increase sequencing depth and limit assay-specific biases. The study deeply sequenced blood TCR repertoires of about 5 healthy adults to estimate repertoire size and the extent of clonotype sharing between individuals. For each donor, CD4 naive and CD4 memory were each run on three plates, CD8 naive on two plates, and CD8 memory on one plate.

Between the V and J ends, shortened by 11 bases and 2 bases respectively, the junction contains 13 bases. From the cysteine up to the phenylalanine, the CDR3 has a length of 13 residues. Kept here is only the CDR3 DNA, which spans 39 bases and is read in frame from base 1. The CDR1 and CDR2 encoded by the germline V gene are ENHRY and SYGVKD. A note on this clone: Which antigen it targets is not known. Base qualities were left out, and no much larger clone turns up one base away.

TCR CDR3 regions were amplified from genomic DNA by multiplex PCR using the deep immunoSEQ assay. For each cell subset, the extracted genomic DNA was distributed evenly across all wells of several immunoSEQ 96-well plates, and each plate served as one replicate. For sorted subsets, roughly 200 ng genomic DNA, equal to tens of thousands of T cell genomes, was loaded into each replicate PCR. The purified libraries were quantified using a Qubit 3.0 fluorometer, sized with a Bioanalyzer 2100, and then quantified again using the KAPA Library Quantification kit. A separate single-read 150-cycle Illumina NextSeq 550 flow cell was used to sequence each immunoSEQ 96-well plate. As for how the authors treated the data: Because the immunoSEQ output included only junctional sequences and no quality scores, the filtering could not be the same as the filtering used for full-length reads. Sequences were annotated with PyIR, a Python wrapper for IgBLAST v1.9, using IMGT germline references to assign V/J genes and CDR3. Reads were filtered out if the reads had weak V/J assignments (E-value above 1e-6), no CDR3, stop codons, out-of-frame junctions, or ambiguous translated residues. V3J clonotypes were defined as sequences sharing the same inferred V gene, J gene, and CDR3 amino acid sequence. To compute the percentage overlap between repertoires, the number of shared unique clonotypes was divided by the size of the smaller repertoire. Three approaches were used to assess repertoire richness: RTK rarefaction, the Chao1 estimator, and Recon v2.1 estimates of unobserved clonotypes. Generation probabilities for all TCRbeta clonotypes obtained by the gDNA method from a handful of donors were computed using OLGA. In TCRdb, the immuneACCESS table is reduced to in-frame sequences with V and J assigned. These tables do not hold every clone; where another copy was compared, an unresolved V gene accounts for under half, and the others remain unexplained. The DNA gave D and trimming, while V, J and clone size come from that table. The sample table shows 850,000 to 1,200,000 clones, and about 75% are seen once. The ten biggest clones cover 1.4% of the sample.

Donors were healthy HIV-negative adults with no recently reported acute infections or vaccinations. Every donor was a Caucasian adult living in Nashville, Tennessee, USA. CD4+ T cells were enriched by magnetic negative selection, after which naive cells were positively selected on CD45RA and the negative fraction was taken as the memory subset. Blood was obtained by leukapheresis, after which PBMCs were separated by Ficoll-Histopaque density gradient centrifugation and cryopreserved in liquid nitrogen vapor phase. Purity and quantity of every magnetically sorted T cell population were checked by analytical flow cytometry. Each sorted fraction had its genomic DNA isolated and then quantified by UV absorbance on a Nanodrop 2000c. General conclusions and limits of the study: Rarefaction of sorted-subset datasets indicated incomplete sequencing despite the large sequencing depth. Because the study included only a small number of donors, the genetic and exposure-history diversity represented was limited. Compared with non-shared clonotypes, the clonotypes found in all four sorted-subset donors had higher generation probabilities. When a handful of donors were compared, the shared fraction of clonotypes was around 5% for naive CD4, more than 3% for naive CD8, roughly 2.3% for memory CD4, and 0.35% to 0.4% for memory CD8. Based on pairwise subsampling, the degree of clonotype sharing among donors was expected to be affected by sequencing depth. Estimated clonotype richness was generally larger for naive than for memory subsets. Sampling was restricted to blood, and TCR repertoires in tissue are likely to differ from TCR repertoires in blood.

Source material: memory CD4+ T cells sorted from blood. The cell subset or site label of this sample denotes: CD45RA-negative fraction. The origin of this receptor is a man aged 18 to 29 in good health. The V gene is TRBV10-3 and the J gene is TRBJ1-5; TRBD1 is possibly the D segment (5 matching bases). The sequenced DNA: TGTGCCGGAGGGGAGGCGGGCAATCAGCCCCAGCATTTT. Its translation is CAGGEAGNQPQHF.